In its sample, the clone carrying this T cell receptor (beta chain) was seen a few times. This record belongs to a study of regulatory T cells in long-lasting Graves disease. Time point indicated: newly diagnosed GD, antithyroid drugs for less than 3 months. PBMCs provided the RNA from which the TCR library was made. Per the germline V gene, CDR1 is SGHRS and CDR2 is YFSETQ. CDR3 length: 15 residues. V lost 5 bases and J 0 bases, leaving 14 bases between the germline ends. iRepertoire HTBI primers and Arm-PCR of CDR3 regions built TCR beta libraries. TCRdb called the multiplex PCR reads again in MiXCR, with one record for every CDR3 protein. The sample lists roughly 510,000 distinct CDR3 sequences; about 16% were seen once. The sample was also reused in another study, on T cells in Graves' hyperthyroidism and ophthalmopathy. As that study records: Criteria for exclusion of patients were uncontrolled infection, other autoimmune disease, pregnancy or lactation. When the TCR CDR3 underwent first-round RT-PCR, the HTBI primer set was used.

The receptor was derived from a man younger than 30 with Graves disease. V and J are TRBV5-1 and TRBJ1-2; TRBD1 is a possible D gene (6 bases). Sequenced here: peripheral blood mononuclear cells (PBMCs), sampled at new diagnosis, from a patient treated with antithyroid drugs. CDR3 amino acids: CASSEVGQPNYGYTF. CDR3 DNA: TGCGCCAGCAGTGAAGTAGGACAGCCTAACTATGGCTACACCTTC.